The next 24 T cell receptor beta chains were all read from a single sample in a study of T cells after yellow fever vaccination. Each CDR3 protein gets one entry after TCRdb re-called the 5' RACE reads with MiXCR. The data contain about 220,000 distinct CDR3 sequences, 2.5% to 3.5% of them singletons. The source was CD4+ T cells sorted from PBMCs, collected 10 days after the yellow fever booster vaccination. The origin of the receptors is a man between 18 and 35 years old who received the YFV17D yellow fever vaccine.

Ten or more counts support this clonotype. The chain joins TRBV24-1 to TRBJ2-5; perhaps TRBD1 as D (5 bases). CDR3 size: 13 residues. With 11 bases removed from V and 2 bases from J, the gap between germline ends came to 14 bases. The germline gives CDR1 KGHDR, CDR2 SFDVKD. The CDR3 DNA reads as TGTGCCAGCAAGGGGTCGGTACAAGAGACCCAGTACTTC. It translates to CASKGSVQETQYF.

This clonotype has only a few counts. This chain uses TRBV18 with TRBJ1-1; D gene ambiguous. The CDR3 extends over 15 amino acids. Germline V gives CDR1 KGHSH, CDR2 LQKENI. V was pared by 3 bases and J by 0 bases, with 11 bases between. The CDR3 region is CASSPQETMNTEAFF. The CDR3 region has the DNA TGTGCCAGCTCACCTCAAGAAACGATGAACACTGAAGCTTTCTTT. Supplemented by reference TRBV18 and TRBJ1-1, the full variable domain reads NAGVMQNPRHLVRRRGQEARLRCSPMKGHSHVYWYRQLPEEGLKFMVYLQKENIIDESGMPKERFSAEFPKEGPSILRIQQVVRGDSAAYFCASSPQETMNTEAFFGQGTRLTVV.

In its sample, this clonotype was seen a few times. The chain recombines TRBV5-1 with TRBJ1-6; D is uncertain. Germline CDR1 is SGHRS and CDR2 is YFSETQ. The CDR3 runs to 15 residues. Trimming stripped 5 bases from V and 8 bases from J, with 17 bases between. CDR3 protein: CASSYISPNDSPLHF. The CDR3 DNA sequence: TGCGCCAGCAGTTATATCTCGCCCAACGATTCACCCCTCCACTTT.

This clonotype was counted ten times or more. This chain links TRBV24-1 with TRBJ2-1, with TRBD1 matching over 10 bases. V was pared by 3 bases and J by 9 bases, with 10 bases of the junction left unmatched. This CDR3 region has 16 residues. Germline loops: CDR1 KGHDR, CDR2 SFDVKD. CDR3 DNA: TGTGCCACCAGTGATCCCGGGACAGGGGTGGAGGGTGAGCAGTTCTTC. Amino acids: CATSDPGTGVEGEQFF.

The table lists this clonotype with a few counts. The genes are TRBV7-8 and TRBJ2-6; TRBD1 matches 9 bases. V lost 3 bases, J lost 4 bases, and 4 bases stayed unmatched. The CDR3 is 16 amino acids. Germline V gene sequence: CDR1 SGHVS, CDR2 FQNEAQ. The CDR3, as DNA: TGTGCCAGCAGCTTGGGACAGGGAGCCGGGGCCAACGTCCTGACTTTC. Translating it yields CASSLGQGAGANVLTF.

The chain recombines TRBV6-5 with TRBJ1-2, with D possibly TRBD1 on 5 matching bases. Germline CDR1 MNHEY, CDR2 SVGAGI. This CDR3 comprises 14 residues. Trimming took off 2 bases at V and 3 bases at J, with 10 bases between the two ends. The CDR3 nucleotides are TGTGCCAGCAGTTACCTCGGCAGGGACTATGGCTACACCTTC. Translated: CASSYLGRDYGYTF.

V usage is TRBV3-1 and J usage is TRBJ1-1; no reliable D call. Germline CDR1 reads LGHDT; CDR2 reads YNNKEL (reference sequence). With 9 bases removed from V and 3 bases from J, the gap between germline ends came to 20 bases. This CDR3 has 15 amino acids. The CDR3 protein is CASTRTSWGDTEAFF. The DNA of the CDR3 is TGTGCCAGTACCCGAACGTCGTGGGGAGACACTGAAGCTTTCTTT.

The table lists this clonotype with many counts. This chain connects TRBV10-3 to TRBJ2-5; 8 positions match TRBD2. CDR1 and CDR2 from the germline V gene are ENHRY and SYGVKD. The V gene end was trimmed by 3 bases and the J gene end by 5 bases; junction bases not matched to a gene: 11. This CDR3 is built from 16 residues. CDR3 protein: CAISDRTAPGGETQYF. In DNA form, the CDR3 reads TGTGCCATCAGTGACAGGACAGCCCCGGGGGGGGAGACCCAGTACTTC.

There are many counts of this clonotype. The chain couples TRBV6-2 or TRBV6-3 to TRBJ2-7, with TRBD2 matching over 14 bases. CDR1 MNHEY and CDR2 SVGEGT come from the germline V gene. CDR3 length: 15 amino acids. The ends lost 6 bases at V and 3 bases at J; junction bases unmatched: 4. CDR3 DNA sequence: TGTGCCAGCAGACCCGGGACTAGCGGGGGCTACGAGCAGTACGTC. Translated, it gives CASRPGTSGGYEQYV.

V is TRBV19 and J is TRBJ1-5; D gene ambiguous. This CDR3 has 15 residues. Trimming shortened V by 7 bases and J by 4 bases, and 17 bases separated the two germline ends. CDR1 is LNHDA, CDR2 SQIVND, per germline (reference sequence). The CDR3 nucleotides are TGTGCCAGTACTTCTCGCGGGAGGGCTAATCAGCCCCAGCATTTT. Translation: CASTSRGRANQPQHF. Full variable domain (rest looked up from reference TRBV19 and TRBJ1-5): DGGITQSPKYLFRKEGQNVTLSCEQNLNHDAMYWYRQDPGQGLRLIYYSQIVNDFQKGDIAEGYSVSREKKESFPLTVTSAQKNPTAFYLCASTSRGRANQPQHFGDGTRLSIL.

The table lists this clonotype with a few counts. CDR3 sequence reads: CASSLMGGTYEQYV. The CDR3, as DNA: TGTGCCAGCAGCTTGATGGGGGGGACCTACGAGCAGTACGTC. The chain uses TRBV5-4 and TRBJ2-7; TRBD2 aligns across 7 bases. Germline V lookup: CDR1 SGHNT, CDR2 YYREEE (reference sequence). V dropped 1 base and J dropped 2; count of bases not matched to a gene: 3. The CDR3 covers 14 residues.

Only a few counts were recorded for this clonotype. V is TRBV18 and J is TRBJ1-1; D is unclear. The CDR3 has 14 amino acids. Germline V CDR1 and CDR2: KGHSH, LQKENI. With 4 bases removed from V and 0 bases from J, the gap between germline ends came to 9 bases. The CDR3, as DNA: TGTGCCAGCTCACAACTGGCCCTGAACACTGAAGCTTTCTTT. This codes for CASSQLALNTEAFF.

This clonotype was detected ten times or more. The rearrangement uses TRBV19 and TRBJ2-2; 7 nucleotides align to TRBD2. Germline trimming cut 7 bases from V and 6 bases from J; bases unmatched to any gene: 8. CDR1 is LNHDA and CDR2 is SQIVND in the germline V gene (reference sequence). This CDR3 comprises 14 residues. CDR3 DNA sequence: TGTGCCAGTAATAGCGGGTTGGGTGCCGGGGAGCTGTTTTTT. Residues: CASNSGLGAGELFF.

The rearrangement links TRBV12-3 or TRBV12-4 to TRBJ2-1; D might be TRBD1 (5 bases). The germline V and J ends were trimmed by 8 bases and 3 bases, with 8 bases remaining between them. The CDR3 extends over 12 amino acids. The CDR3 is CASQTVYNEQFF. The CDR3 region has the DNA TGTGCCAGCCAGACAGTCTACAATGAGCAGTTCTTC.

This clonotype was counted at least ten times. An end of the junction does not agree with germline; a read error may underlie this. The chain recombines TRBV5-5 with TRBJ1-1; D unresolved. The CDR3 runs to 13 residues. Germline V CDR1 and CDR2: SGHKS, YYEKEE (reference sequence). CDR3 nucleotide sequence: TGCGCCAGCAGCTTGCAACGGAACACTGAAGCTTTCTTT. This gives the protein CASSLQRNTEAFF.

This clonotype was seen many times. The chain recombines TRBV5-5 with TRBJ1-4; 7 bases line up with TRBD1. V lost 2 bases to trimming and J lost 8 bases; unmatched junction nucleotides: 9. This CDR3 has 15 amino acids. Germline V gives CDR1 SGHKS, CDR2 YYEKEE (reference sequence). DNA of the CDR3: TGTGCCAGCAGCTTCCGGACAGGAAGCAAGGAAAAACTGTTTTTT. Its protein product is CASSFRTGSKEKLFF.

In its sample, this clonotype was seen many times. The V gene is TRBV2, the J gene TRBJ2-1; TRBD2 is a possible D gene (5 bases). This CDR3 is 12 amino acids long. The V gene lost 4 bases and the J gene lost 11 bases, with 12 bases spanning the gap. Germline values: CDR1 SNHLY, CDR2 FYNNEI. CDR3 bases: TGTGCCAGCAGTGTTGACGGGAAAAAGCAGTTCTTC. This encodes CASSVDGKKQFF.

The table lists this clonotype with many counts. The chain links TRBV10-2 to TRBJ2-7; D not certain. CDR3 length: 14 residues. CDR1 is WSHSY and CDR2 is SAAADI in the germline V gene. Deletions cut 4 bases from V and 0 bases from J, with 10 bases between. Here the CDR3 reads CASSASGSSYEQYF. The CDR3 coding sequence is TGCGCCAGCAGTGCCTCCGGTAGCTCCTACGAGCAGTACTTC.

This clonotype appeared many times. V gene TRBV5-1 combines with J gene TRBJ2-1; 12 bases agree with TRBD2. Germline trimming cut 2 bases from V and 0 bases from J; bases unmatched to any gene: 6. From germline, CDR1 is SGHRS and CDR2 YFSETQ. CDR3 length: 18 residues. CDR3 nucleotide sequence: TGCGCCAGCAGCTTAGTGACTAGCGGGGGCAGCTCCTACAATGAGCAGTTCTTC. Protein: CASSLVTSGGSSYNEQFF.

This clonotype has a count of ten or more. The chain combines TRBV20-1 with TRBJ2-6; no clear D gene. The CDR3 runs 14 residues. CDR1 is DFQATT, CDR2 SNEGSKA, per germline (reference sequence). V lost 6 bases, J lost 0 bases, and 9 bases lay in between. This CDR3 reads CSAPETSGANVLTF. The CDR3 DNA follows: TGCAGTGCCCCAGAGACCTCTGGGGCCAACGTCCTGACTTTC.

This clonotype was observed many times. V usage is TRBV20-1 and J usage is TRBJ2-7; TRBD2 might be the D (6 bases). There are 12 residues in the CDR3. V lost 6 bases and J 0 bases, leaving 9 bases between the germline ends. Germline lookup yields CDR1 DFQATT and CDR2 SNEGSKA (reference sequence). The CDR3 DNA is TGCAGTGCCCCGACTAGCTCCTACGAGCAGTACTTC. It specifies CSAPTSSYEQYF.

Remarks on this clonotype: One base away lies a much larger clone, so this may be a sequencing read error. The chain has TRBV6-5 and TRBJ2-3; D is uncertain. V was clipped by 6 bases and J by 5 bases, with 12 bases between them. This CDR3 is 13 amino acids long. Germline V CDR1 and CDR2: MNHEY, SVGAGI. The CDR3 DNA sequence: TGTGCCAGCAGGGGGATCTCCAGAGATACGCAGTATTTT. It specifies CASRGISRDTQYF.

This clonotype was counted at least ten times. This chain links TRBV4-1 with TRBJ1-6; D possibly corresponds to TRBD1 (5 bases). Between the trimmed V and J ends, which lost 2 bases and 3 bases, there was a span of 20 bases. The CDR3 contains 19 residues. Germline CDR1 MGHRA, CDR2 YSYEKL. For the CDR3, the DNA is TGCGCCAGCAGCCAATATTGGGGGATAGGAAGGGGCTATAATTCACCCCTCCACTTT. Translating it yields CASSQYWGIGRGYNSPLHF.

The chain links TRBV5-4 to TRBJ2-3, with TRBD2 matching over 8 bases. Trimming took 4 bases from V and 0 from J; bases not matched to a gene: 7. Germline CDR1 and CDR2: SGHNT and YYREEE (reference sequence). The CDR3 runs to 16 residues. The CDR3 here is CASSQLREGSTDTQYF. The CDR3 bases are TGTGCCAGCAGCCAGTTACGGGAGGGAAGCACAGATACGCAGTATTTT.